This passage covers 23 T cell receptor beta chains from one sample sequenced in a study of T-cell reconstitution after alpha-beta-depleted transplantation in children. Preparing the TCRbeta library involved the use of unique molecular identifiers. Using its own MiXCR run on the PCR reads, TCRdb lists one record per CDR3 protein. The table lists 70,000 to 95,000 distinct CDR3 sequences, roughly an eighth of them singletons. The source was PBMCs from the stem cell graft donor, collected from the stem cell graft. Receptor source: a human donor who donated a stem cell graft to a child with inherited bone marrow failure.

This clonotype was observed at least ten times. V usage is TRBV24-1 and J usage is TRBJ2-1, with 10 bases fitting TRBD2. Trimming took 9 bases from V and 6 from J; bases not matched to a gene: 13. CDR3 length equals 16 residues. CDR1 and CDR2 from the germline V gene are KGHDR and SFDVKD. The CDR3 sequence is CATGRAGLAETNEQFF. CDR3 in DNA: TGTGCCACCGGGAGAGCCGGACTAGCGGAGACCAATGAGCAGTTCTTC.

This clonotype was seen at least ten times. The CDR3 DNA is TGTGCCAGCAGGTCCGTAGAAGAGACCCAGTACTTC. This encodes CASRSVEETQYF. The chain couples TRBV6-5 to TRBJ2-5, with D unclear. V was shortened by 6 bases and J by 3 bases, with 8 bases between the two germline ends. This CDR3 spans 12 amino acids. CDR1 is MNHEY, CDR2 SVGAGI, per germline.

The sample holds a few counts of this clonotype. This CDR3 reads CASSPFAGYSYNEQFF. For the CDR3, the DNA is TGTGCCAGTAGCCCCTTCGCGGGTTACTCCTACAATGAGCAGTTCTTC. The gene calls are TRBV19 and TRBJ2-1, with a tentative D call TRBD2 (5 bases). There are 16 residues in the CDR3. The V gene lost 6 bases and the J gene lost 0 bases, with 15 bases spanning the gap. Germline CDR1 reads LNHDA; CDR2 reads SQIVND (reference sequence).

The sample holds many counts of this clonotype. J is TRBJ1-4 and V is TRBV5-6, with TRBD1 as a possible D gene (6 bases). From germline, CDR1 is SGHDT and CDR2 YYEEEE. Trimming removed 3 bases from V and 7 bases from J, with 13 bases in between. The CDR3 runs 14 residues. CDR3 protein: CASSSWGALEKLFF. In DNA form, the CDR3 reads TGTGCCAGCAGCTCCTGGGGGGCCCTTGAAAAACTGTTTTTT.

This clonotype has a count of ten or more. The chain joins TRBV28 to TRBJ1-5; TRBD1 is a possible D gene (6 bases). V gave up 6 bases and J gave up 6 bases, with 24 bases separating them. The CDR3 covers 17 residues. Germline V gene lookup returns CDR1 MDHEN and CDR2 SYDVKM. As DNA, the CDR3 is TGTGCCAGCAGCCAAACATCCGGGGGCCTGGGGAGTCAGCCCCAGCATTTT. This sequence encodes CASSQTSGGLGSQPQHF. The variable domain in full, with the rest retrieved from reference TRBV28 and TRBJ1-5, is DVKVTQSSRYLVKRTGEKVFLECVQDMDHENMFWYRQDPGLGLRLIYFSYDVKMKEKGDIPEGYSVSREKKERFSLILESASTNQTSMYLCASSQTSGGLGSQPQHFGDGTRLSIL.

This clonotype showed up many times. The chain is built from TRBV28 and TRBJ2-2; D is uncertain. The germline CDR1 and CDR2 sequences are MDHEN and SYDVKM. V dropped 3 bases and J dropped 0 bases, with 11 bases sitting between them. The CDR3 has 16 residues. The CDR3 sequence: CASSFGAFANTGELFF. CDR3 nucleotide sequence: TGTGCCAGCAGTTTTGGAGCTTTCGCGAACACCGGGGAGCTGTTTTTT. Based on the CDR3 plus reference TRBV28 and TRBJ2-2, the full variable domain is DVKVTQSSRYLVKRTGEKVFLECVQDMDHENMFWYRQDPGLGLRLIYFSYDVKMKEKGDIPEGYSVSREKKERFSLILESASTNQTSMYLCASSFGAFANTGELFFGEGSRLTVL.

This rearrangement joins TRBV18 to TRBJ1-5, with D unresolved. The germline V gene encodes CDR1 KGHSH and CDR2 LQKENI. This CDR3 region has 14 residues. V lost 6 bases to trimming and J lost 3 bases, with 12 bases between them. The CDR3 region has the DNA TGTGCCAGCTCCCCGGGGAGGGACAATCAGCCCCAGCATTTT. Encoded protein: CASSPGRDNQPQHF.

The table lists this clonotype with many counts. The CDR3 DNA reads as TGTGCCAGCAGTTACGGAAGGGGGGACGAGCAGTACTTC. Its protein is CASSYGRGDEQYF. V usage is TRBV6-5 and J usage is TRBJ2-7, with D perhaps matching TRBD1 or TRBD2 (6 bases each). The CDR3 is made up of 13 amino acids. Germline CDR1 is MNHEY and CDR2 is SVGAGI. Between the trimmed V and J ends, which lost 2 bases and 5 bases, there was a span of 10 bases.

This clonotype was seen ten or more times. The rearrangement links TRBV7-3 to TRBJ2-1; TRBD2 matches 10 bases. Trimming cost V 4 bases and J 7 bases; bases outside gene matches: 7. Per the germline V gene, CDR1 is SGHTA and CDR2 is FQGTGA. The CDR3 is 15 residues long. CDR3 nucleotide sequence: TGTGCCAGCAGCTCAAGCGGGAGGGCCGTGAATGAGCAGTTCTTC. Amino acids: CASSSSGRAVNEQFF.

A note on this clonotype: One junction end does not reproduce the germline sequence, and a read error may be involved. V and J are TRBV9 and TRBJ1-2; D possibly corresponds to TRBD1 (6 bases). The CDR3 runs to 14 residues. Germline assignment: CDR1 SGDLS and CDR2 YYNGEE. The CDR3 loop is CASSVGGGDYGHTF. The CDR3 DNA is TGTGCCAGCAGCGTAGGGGGGGGCGACTATGGCCACACCTTC.

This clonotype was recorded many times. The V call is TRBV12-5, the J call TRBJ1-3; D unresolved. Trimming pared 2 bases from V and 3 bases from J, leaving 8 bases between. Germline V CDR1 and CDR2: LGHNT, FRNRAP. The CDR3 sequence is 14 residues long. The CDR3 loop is CASGLREGGNTIYF. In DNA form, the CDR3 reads TGTGCTAGTGGTTTGAGGGAAGGTGGAAACACCATATATTTT.

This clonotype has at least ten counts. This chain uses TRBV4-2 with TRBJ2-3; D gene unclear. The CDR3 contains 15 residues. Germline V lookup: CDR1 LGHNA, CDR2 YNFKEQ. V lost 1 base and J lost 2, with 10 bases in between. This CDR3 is CASSQGPQHTDTQYF. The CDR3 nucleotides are TGTGCCAGCAGCCAAGGCCCCCAACACACAGATACGCAGTATTTT.

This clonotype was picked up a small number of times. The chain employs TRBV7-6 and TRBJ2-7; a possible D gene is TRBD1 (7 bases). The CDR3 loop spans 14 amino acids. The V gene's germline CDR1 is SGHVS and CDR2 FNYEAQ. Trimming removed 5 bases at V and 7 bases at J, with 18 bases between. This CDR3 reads CASSRGAGGWEQYF. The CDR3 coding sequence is TGTGCCAGCAGCCGCGGGGCAGGGGGATGGGAGCAGTACTTC.

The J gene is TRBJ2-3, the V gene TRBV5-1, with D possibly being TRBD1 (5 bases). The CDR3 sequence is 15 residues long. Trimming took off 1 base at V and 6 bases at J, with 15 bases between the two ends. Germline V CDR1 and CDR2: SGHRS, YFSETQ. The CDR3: CASSLNSGFGDTQYF. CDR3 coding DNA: TGCGCCAGCAGCTTGAATTCAGGGTTTGGTGATACGCAGTATTTT.

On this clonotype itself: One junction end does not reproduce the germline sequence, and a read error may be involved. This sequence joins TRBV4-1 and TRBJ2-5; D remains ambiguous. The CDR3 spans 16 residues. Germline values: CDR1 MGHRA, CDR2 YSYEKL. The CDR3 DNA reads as TGCGCCAGCAGCCAAGAAATTACGAGTTTGCAAGAGATCCAGTACTTC. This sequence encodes CASSQEITSLQEIQYF.

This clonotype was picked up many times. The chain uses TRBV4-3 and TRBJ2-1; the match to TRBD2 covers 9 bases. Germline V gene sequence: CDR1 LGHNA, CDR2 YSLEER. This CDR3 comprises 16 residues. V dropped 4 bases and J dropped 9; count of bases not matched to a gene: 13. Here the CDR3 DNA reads TGCGCCAGCAGCCGATCGACTAGCGGAAGGCCCCGTGAGCAGTTCTTC. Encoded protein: CASSRSTSGRPREQFF.

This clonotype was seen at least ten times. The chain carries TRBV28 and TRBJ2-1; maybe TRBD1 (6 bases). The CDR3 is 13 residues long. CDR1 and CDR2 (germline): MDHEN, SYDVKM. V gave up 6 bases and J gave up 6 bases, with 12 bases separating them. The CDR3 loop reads CASSQDSTNEQFF. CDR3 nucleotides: TGTGCCAGCAGCCAGGACAGTACCAATGAGCAGTTCTTC.

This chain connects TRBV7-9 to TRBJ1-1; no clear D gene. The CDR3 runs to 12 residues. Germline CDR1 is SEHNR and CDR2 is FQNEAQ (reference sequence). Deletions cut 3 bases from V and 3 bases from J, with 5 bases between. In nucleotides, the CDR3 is TGTGCCAGCAGCTTTACTCACACTGAAGCTTTCTTT. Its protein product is CASSFTHTEAFF.

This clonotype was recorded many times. The CDR3: CAIRRQSNQPQHF. In DNA, the CDR3 is TGTGCCATCAGGAGACAGAGCAATCAGCCCCAGCATTTT. J is TRBJ1-5 and V is TRBV10-3; tentative D call: TRBD1 (5 bases). The germline gives CDR1 ENHRY, CDR2 SYGVKD. CDR3 length equals 13 residues. The germline V and J ends were trimmed by 6 bases and 1 base, with 7 bases remaining between them.

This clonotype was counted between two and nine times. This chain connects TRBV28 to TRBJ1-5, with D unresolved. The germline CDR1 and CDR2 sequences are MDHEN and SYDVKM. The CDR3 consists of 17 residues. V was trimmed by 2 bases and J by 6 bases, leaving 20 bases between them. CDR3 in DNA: TGTGCCAGCAGTTTACTCCCGAGGGAAGGTTGGGGTCAGCCCCAGCATTTT. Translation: CASSLLPREGWGQPQHF.

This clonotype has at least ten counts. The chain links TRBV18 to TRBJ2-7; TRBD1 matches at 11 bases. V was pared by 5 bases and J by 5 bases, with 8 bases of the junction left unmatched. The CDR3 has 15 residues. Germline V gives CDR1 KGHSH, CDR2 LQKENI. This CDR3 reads CASSSGQGAVDEQYF. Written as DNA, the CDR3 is TGTGCCAGCTCATCAGGACAGGGGGCGGTGGACGAGCAGTACTTC.

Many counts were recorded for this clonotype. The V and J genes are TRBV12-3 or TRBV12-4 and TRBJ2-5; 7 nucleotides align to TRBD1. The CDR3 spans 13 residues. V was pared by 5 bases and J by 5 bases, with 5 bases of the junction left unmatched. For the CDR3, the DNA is TGTGCCAGCAGTCCTACAGGGGAGGAGACCCAGTACTTC. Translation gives CASSPTGEETQYF.

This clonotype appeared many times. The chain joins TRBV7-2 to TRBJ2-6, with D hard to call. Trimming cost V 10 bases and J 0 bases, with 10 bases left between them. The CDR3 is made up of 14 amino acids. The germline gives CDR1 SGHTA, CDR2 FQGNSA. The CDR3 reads CATEFVSGANVLTF. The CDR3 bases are TGTGCCACGGAGTTCGTCTCTGGGGCCAACGTCCTGACTTTC.